This TCR beta chain appears in the sequencing data of a study of blood T cell repertoires in COVID-19. Study-level information: Spain, Italy and the United States supplied samples that represented acute and convalescent COVID-19.

CDR3 length: 15 amino acids. V was shortened by 2 bases and J by 3 bases, with 10 bases between the two germline ends. In germline, CDR1 is MGHRA, CDR2 YSYEKL. Sequencing used immunoSEQ multiplex PCR; TCRdb keeps in-frame clones, though not all of them. The sample consists of about 180,000 clones, roughly 87% of them appearing once. The TCR sequence derives from a man aged 18 to 29 who had recovered from COVID-19. Specimen: peripheral blood. V usage is TRBV4-1 and J usage is TRBJ2-2, with a tentative D call TRBD2 (6 bases). Written as DNA, the CDR3 is TGCGCCAGCAGCCAACCGTGGGGGGACACCGGGGAGCTGTTTTTT. Its protein product is CASSQPWGDTGELFF.